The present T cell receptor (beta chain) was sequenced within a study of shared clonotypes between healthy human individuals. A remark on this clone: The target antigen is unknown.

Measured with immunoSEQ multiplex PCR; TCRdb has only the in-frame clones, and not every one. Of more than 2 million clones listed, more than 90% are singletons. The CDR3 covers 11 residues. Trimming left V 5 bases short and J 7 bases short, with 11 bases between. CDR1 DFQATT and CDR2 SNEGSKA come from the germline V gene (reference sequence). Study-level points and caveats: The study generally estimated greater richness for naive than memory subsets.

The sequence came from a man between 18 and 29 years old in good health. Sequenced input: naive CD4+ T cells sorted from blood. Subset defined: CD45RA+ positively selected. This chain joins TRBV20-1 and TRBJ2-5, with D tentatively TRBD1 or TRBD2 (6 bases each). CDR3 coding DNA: TGCAGTGCTGGAAAGGGGGGGACCCAGTACTTC. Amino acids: CSAGKGGTQYF.